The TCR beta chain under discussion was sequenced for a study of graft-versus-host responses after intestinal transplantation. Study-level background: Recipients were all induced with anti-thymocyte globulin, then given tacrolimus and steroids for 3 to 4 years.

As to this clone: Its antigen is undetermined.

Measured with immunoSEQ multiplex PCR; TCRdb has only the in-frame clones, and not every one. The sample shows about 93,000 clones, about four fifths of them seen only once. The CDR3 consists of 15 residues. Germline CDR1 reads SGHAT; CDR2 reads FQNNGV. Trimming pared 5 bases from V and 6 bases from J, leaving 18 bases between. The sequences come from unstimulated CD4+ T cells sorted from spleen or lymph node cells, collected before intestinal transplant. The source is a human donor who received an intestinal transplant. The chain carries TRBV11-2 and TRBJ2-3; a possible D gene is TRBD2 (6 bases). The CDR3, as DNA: TGTGCCAGCAGCCCCTCCGGCGGGGCGGTCGATACGCAGTATTTT. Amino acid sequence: CASSPSGGAVDTQYF.